This T cell receptor beta chain was sequenced in a study of blood T cell repertoires in COVID-19. Study-level background: There were acute and convalescent COVID-19 samples, and they came from the United States, Italy and Spain. PBMCs, B-cell-depleted T cells, or T cells provided the cDNA or gDNA that made up the material.

This CDR3 is built from 13 residues. Deletions cut 0 bases from V and 3 bases from J, with 6 bases between. How the authors handled the data: Quantification of nucleated cells was approximated via reference gene primer amplification. Sequenced by immunoSEQ multiplex PCR; TCRdb stores in-frame clones only, minus some. Clone size and V and J calls were adopted from that table, with D and trimming inferred from the DNA. This sample has about 140,000 clones; about 87% occur once, and the top ten carry approximately 2.5%. This clone has just one count. Seattle enrolled patients during active infection and tracked them longitudinally.

The chain has TRBV12-3 or TRBV12-4 and TRBJ2-7; unclear D gene. Sequencing input: peripheral blood. This clonotype originated in a human donor with COVID-19, enrolled during active disease. The donor label of this sample is uncertain. The DNA of the CDR3 is TGTGCCAGCAGTTTAGCCCACGGCTACGAGCAGTACTTC. It translates to CASSLAHGYEQYF.